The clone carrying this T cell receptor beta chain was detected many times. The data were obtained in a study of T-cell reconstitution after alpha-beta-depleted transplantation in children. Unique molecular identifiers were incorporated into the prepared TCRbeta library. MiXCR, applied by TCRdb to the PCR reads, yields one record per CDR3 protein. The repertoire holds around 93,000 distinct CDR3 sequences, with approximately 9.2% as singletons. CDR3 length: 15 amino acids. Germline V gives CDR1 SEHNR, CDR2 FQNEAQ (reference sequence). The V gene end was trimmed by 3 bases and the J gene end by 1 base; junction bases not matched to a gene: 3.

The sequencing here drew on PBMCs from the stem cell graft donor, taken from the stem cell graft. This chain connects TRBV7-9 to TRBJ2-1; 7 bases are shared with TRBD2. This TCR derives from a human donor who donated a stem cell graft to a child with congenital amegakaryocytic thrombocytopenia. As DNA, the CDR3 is TGTGCCAGCAGCTTTCTGCGGGGGTCCTACAATGAGCAGTTCTTC. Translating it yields CASSFLRGSYNEQFF.